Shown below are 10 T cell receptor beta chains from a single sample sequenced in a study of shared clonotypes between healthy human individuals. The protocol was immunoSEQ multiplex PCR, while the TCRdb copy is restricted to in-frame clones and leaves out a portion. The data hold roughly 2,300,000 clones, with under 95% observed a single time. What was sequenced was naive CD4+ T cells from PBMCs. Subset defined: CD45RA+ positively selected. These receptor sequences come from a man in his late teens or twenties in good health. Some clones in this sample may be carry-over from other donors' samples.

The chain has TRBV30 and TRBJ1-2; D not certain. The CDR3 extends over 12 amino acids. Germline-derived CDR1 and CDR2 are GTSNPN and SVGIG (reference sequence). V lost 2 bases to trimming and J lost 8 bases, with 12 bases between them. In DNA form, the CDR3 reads TGTGCCTGGAGTCGGTCGCGCCAGGGCTACACCTTC. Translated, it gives CAWSRSRQGYTF.

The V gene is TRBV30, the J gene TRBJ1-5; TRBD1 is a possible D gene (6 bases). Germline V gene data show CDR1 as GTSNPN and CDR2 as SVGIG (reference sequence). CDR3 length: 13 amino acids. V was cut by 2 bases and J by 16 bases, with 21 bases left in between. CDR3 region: CAWSIIFGTSLHF. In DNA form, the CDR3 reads TGTGCCTGGAGTATCATTTTTGGGACATCCTTACATTTT.

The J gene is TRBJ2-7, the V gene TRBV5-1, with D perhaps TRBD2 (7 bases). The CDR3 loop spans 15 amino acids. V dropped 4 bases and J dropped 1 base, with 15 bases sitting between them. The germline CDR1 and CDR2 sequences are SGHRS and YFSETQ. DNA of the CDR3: TGCGCCAGCAGCGTAGTGGGGGGGCGATCCTACGAGCAGTACTTC. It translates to CASSVVGGRSYEQYF.

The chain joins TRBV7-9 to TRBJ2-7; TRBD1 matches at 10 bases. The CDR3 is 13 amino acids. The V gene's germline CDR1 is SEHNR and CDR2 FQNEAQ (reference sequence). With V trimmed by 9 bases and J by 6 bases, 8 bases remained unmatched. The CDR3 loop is CASSGQGVGEQYF. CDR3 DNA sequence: TGTGCCAGTTCCGGACAGGGGGTAGGCGAGCAGTACTTC. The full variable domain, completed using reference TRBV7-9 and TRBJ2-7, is DTGVSQNPRHKITKRGQNVTFRCDPISEHNRLYWYRQTLGQGPEFLTYFQNEAQLEKSRLLSDRFSAERPKGSFSTLEIQRTEQGDSAMYLCASSGQGVGEQYFGPGTRLTVT.

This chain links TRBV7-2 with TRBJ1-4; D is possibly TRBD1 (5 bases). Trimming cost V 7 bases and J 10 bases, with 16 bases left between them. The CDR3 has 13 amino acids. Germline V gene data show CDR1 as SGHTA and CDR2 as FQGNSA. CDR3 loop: CASTLWGRGKLFF. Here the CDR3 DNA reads TGTGCCAGCACCCTTTGGGGCCGCGGAAAACTGTTTTTT.

The CDR3 sequence: CASSLAVPVSSYEQYF. As DNA, the CDR3 is TGTGCCAGCAGCTTAGCAGTACCCGTTAGCTCCTACGAGCAGTACTTC. The chain has TRBV7-2 and TRBJ2-7; D is uncertain. V lost 0 bases to trimming and J lost 0 bases, with 12 bases between them. Germline V gene data show CDR1 as SGHTA and CDR2 as FQGNSA. This CDR3 spans 16 amino acids.

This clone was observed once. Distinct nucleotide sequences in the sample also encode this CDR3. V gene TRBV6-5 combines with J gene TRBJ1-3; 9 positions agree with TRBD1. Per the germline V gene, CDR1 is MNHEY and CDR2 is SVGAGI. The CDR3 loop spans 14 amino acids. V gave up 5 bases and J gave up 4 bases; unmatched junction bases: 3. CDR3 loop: CASSRQGGGNTIYF. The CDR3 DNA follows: TGTGCCAGCAGTCGACAGGGGGGAGGAAACACCATATATTTT.

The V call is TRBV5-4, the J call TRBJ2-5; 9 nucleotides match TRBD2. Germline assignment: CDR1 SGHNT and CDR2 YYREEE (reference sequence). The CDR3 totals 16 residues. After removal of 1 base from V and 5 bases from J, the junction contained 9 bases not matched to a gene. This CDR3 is CASSLRREGLGETQYF. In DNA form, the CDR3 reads TGTGCCAGCAGCTTGCGGCGGGAGGGCCTCGGGGAGACCCAGTACTTC.

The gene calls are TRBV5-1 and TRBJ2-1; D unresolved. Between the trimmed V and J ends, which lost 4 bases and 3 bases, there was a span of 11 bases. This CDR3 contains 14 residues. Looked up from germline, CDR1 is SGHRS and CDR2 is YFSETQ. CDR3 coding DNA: TGCGCCAGCAGCCTCTCAAGTCGCTACAATGAGCAGTTCTTC. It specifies CASSLSSRYNEQFF.

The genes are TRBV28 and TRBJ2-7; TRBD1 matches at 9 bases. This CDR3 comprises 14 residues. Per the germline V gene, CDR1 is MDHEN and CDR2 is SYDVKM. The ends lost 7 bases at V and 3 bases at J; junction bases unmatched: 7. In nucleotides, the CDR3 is TGTGCCAGCACCCAATACAGGGGGCTCTACGAGCAGTACTTC. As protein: CASTQYRGLYEQYF.